This TCR beta chain was found in a study of shared clonotypes between healthy human individuals (dated by TCRdb to between 2020 and 2021). Context from the whole study: A couple of women and a few men aged 18 to 49 years were included in the cohort. For each donor, CD4 naive and CD4 memory were each run on three plates, CD8 naive on two plates, and CD8 memory on one plate. Blood TCR repertoires of roughly five healthy adults were deeply sequenced to estimate repertoire size and the extent of clonotype sharing between individuals. Different laboratories and diverse techniques were used to prepare libraries and sequence TCR repertoires, to increase sequencing depth and limit assay-specific biases. Each donor's leukapheresis produced roughly between roughly 0.9 and 8.9 billion PBMCs.

General conclusions and limits of the study: The genetic and exposure-history diversity represented was limited by the small number of donors. Compared with non-shared clonotypes, clonotypes shared by all four sorted-subset donors had higher generation probabilities. Estimated clonotype richness was generally larger for naive than for memory subsets. Based on pairwise subsampling, the degree of clonotype sharing among donors was expected to be affected by sequencing depth. Incomplete sequencing was indicated by rarefaction of sorted-subset datasets, despite the large sequencing depth. Sampling was restricted to blood, and TCR repertoires in tissues likely differ from the TCR repertoires found in blood. Sharing across several donors was observed for approximately 5% of naive CD4, under 4% of naive CD8, roughly 2.3% of memory CD4, and about 0.39% of memory CD8 clonotypes.

About this clone: There is no known antigen for this receptor. One base away there is no much larger clone; base qualities are not given.

Using the deep immunoSEQ assay, multiplex PCR amplified TCR CDR3 regions from genomic DNA. Extracted genomic DNA from each cell subset was spread evenly across all wells of several immunoSEQ 96-well plates, with each plate serving as a replicate. For sorted subsets, about 220 ng of genomic DNA, equivalent to some 33,000 T cell genomes, went into each replicate PCR. The purified libraries were quantified using a Qubit 3.0 fluorometer, sized with a Bioanalyzer 2100, and then quantified again using the KAPA Library Quantification kit. Each immunoSEQ 96-well plate was sequenced on its own single-read 150-cycle Illumina NextSeq 550 flow cell. Under the source paper's analysis protocol: Because the immunoSEQ output held only junctional sequences and lacked quality scores, the filtering could not match the filtering applied to full-length reads. Sequences were annotated with PyIR, a Python wrapper for IgBLAST v1.9, and V/J genes and CDR3 were assigned using IMGT germline references. Reads with weak V/J assignments (E-value above 1e-6), missing CDR3, stop codons, out-of-frame junctions, or ambiguous translated residues were removed. V3J clonotypes were defined as sequences sharing the same inferred V gene, J gene, and CDR3 amino acid sequence. The percentage overlap between two repertoires was calculated by dividing the number of shared unique clonotypes by the size of the smaller repertoire. Repertoire richness was assessed with RTK rarefaction, the Chao1 estimator, and Recon v2.1 estimates of unobserved clonotypes. Generation probabilities were computed with OLGA for all TCRbeta clonotypes obtained by the gDNA method from several donors. TCRdb re-hosts the immuneACCESS table, in-frame sequences only. Its copies lack some clones; in the studies checked, an unresolved V gene accounts for under half of them, and the cause for the rest is not known. The V and J calls and clone size are taken from that table; D and trimming were inferred from the DNA. The sample records around 2.5 million clones, roughly 93% of which are singletons. Of the sample, approximately 0.36% falls within the top ten clones.

Healthy HIV-negative adults with no recently reported acute infections or vaccinations were included as donors. Every donor was a Caucasian adult residing in Nashville, Tennessee, USA. Magnetic negative selection was used to enrich CD4+ T cells, after which naive cells were positively selected on CD45RA and the negative fraction became the memory subset. After blood collection by leukapheresis, PBMCs were isolated using Ficoll-Histopaque density gradient centrifugation and then cryopreserved in the vapor phase of liquid nitrogen. Analytical flow cytometry was used to check the purity and quantity of each magnetically sorted T cell population. From each sorted fraction, genomic DNA was isolated and quantified by UV absorbance on a Nanodrop 2000c. The receptor was isolated from a man aged 18-30 years in good health. Some clones in this sample may be carry-over from other donors' samples. The specimen sequenced was naive CD4+ T cells from PBMCs. The cell subset or site label of this sample denotes: CD45RA+ positively selected.

The CDR3 protein is CASSPSGSGEQYF. The DNA sequence is as follows: TGTGCCAGCAGTCCTAGCGGGAGTGGCGAGCAGTACTTC. This sequence uses TRBV27 and TRBJ2-7, with 10 central nucleotides matching TRBD2. From the cysteine through the phenylalanine, the CDR3 covers 13 amino acids. Here the CDR3 DNA is all that survives: 39 bases in frame from base 1. The germline V end is reduced by 5 bases and the J end by 6 bases; junction bases left unmatched: 4. CDR1 and CDR2, per the germline V gene (reference sequence), are MNHEY and SMNVEV.